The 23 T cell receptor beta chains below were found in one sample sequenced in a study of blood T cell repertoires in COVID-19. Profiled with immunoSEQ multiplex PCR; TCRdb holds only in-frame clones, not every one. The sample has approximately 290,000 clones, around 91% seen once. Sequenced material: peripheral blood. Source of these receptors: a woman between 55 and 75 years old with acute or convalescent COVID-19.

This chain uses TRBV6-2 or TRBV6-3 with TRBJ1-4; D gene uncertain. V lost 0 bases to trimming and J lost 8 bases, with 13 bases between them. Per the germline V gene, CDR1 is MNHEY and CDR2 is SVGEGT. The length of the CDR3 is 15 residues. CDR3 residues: CASSYSFRGLEKLFF. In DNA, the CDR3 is TGTGCCAGCAGTTACTCGTTTCGTGGCCTCGAAAAACTGTTTTTT.

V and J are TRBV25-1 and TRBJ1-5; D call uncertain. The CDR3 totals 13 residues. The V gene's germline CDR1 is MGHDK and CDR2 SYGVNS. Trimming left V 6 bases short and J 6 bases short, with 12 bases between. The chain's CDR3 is CASRVGDSQPQHF. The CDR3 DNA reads TGTGCCAGCAGGGTGGGAGATAGTCAGCCCCAGCATTTT.

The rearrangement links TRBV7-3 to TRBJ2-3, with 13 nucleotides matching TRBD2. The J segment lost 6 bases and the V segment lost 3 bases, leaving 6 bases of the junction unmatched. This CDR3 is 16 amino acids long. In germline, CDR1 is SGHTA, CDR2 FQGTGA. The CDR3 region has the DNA TGTGCCAGCAGCTTGACCGGGACTAGCGGGGTGGATACGCAGTATTTT. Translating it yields CASSLTGTSGVDTQYF.

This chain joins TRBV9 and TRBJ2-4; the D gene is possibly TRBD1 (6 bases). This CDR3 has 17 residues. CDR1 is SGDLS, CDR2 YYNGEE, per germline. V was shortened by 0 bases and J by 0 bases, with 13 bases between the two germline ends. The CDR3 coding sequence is TGTGCCAGCAGCGTAGAACAGGGTTTCTCAGCCAAAAACATTCAGTACTTC. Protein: CASSVEQGFSAKNIQYF. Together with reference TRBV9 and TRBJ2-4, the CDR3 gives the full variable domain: DSGVTQTPKHLITATGQRVTLRCSPRSGDLSVYWYQQSLDQGLQFLIQYYNGEERAKGNILERFSAQQFPDLHSELNLSSLELGDSALYFCASSVEQGFSAKNIQYFGAGTRLSVL.

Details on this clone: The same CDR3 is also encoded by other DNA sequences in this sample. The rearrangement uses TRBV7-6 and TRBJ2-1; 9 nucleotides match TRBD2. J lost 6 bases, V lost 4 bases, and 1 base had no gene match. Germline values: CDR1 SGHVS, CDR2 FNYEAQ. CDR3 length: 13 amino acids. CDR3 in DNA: TGTGCCAGCAGCTCGGGACTAGCCAATGAGCAGTTCTTC. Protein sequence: CASSSGLANEQFF.

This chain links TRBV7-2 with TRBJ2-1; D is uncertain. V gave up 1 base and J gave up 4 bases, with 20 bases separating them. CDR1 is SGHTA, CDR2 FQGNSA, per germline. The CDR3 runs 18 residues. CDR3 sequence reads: CASSLEGPGILTYNEQFF. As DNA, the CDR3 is TGTGCCAGCAGCTTAGAAGGCCCCGGAATACTGACATACAATGAGCAGTTCTTC.

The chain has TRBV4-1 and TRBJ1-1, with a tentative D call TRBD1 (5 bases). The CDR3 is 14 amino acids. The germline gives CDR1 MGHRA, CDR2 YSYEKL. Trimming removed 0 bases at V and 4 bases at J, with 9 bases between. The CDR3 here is CASSQETRGTEAFF. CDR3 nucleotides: TGCGCCAGCAGCCAAGAGACAAGGGGCACTGAAGCTTTCTTT.

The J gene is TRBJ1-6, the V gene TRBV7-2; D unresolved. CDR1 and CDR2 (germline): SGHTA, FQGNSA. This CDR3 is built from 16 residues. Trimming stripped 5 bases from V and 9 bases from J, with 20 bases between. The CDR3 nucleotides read TGTGCCAGCAGCGGAGGACGGATGACCCTTGGTTCACCCCTCCACTTT. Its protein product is CASSGGRMTLGSPLHF. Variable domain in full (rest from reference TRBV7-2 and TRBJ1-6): GAGVSQSPSNKVTEKGKDVELRCDPISGHTALYWYRQSLGQGLEFLIYFQGNSAPDKSGLPSDRFSAERTGGSVSTLTIQRTQQEDSAVYLCASSGGRMTLGSPLHFGNGTRLTVT.

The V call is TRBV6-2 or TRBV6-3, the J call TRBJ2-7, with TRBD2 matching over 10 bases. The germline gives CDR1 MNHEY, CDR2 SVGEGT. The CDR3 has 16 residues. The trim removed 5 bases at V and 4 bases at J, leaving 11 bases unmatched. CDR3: CASSLRKTSGQYEQYF. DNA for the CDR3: TGTGCCAGCAGTCTAAGGAAGACTAGCGGGCAGTACGAGCAGTACTTC.

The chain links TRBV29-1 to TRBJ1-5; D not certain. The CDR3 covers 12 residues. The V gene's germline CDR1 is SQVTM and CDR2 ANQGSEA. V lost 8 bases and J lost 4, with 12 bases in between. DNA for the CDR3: TGCAGCTCGCGGTCCGGGAATCAGCCCCAGCATTTT. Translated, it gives CSSRSGNQPQHF.

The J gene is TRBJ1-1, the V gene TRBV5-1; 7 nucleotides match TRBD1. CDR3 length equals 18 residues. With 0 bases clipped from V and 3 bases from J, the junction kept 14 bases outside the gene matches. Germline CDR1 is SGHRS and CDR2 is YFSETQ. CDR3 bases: TGCGCCAGCAGCTTGGCCTTCAGGTCAGGGGGATTGGACACTGAAGCTTTCTTT. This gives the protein CASSLAFRSGGLDTEAFF. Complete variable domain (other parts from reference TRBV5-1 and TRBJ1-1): KAGVTQTPRYLIKTRGQQVTLSCSPISGHRSVSWYQQTPGQGLQFLFEYFSETQRNKGNFPGRFSGRQFSNSRSEMNVSTLELGDSALYLCASSLAFRSGGLDTEAFFGQGTRLTVV.

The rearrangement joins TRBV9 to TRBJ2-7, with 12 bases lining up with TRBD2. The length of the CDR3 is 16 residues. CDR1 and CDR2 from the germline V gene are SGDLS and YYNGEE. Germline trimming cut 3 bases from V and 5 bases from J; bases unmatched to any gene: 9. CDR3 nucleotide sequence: TGTGCCAGCAGCGGACCCCTAGCGGGAGGGCCCCACGAGCAGTACTTC. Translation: CASSGPLAGGPHEQYF.

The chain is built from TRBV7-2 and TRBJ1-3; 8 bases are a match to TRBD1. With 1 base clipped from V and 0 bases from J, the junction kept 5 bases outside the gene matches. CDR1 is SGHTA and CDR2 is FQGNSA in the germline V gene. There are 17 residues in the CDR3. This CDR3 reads CASSLEGTGFSGNTIYF. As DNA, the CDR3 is TGTGCCAGCAGCTTAGAGGGGACAGGCTTCTCTGGAAACACCATATATTTT.

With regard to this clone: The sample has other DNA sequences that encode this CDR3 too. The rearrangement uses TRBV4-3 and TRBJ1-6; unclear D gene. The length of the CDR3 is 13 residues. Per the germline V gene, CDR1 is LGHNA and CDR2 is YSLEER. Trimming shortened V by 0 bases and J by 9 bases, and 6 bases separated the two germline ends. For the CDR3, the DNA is TGCGCCAGCAGCCAAGATCGGGGTTCACCCCTCCACTTT. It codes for CASSQDRGSPLHF.

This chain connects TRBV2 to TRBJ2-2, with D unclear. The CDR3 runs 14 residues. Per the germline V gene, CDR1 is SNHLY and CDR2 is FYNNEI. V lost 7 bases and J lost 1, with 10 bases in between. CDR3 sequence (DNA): TGTGCCAGCAAGGCGCAGGAGAACACCGGGGAGCTGTTTTTT. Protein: CASKAQENTGELFF. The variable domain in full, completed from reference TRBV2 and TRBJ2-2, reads EPEVTQTPSHQVTQMGQEVILRCVPISNHLYFYWYRQILGQKVEFLVSFYNNEISEKSEIFDDQFSVERPDGSNFTLKIRSTKLEDSAMYFCASKAQENTGELFFGEGSRLTVL.

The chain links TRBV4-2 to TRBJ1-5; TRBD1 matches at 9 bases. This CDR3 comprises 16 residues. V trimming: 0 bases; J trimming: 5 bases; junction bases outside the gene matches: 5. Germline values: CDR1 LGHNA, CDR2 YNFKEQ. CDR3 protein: CASSQDVQGADQPQHF. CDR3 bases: TGTGCCAGCAGCCAAGACGTACAGGGGGCAGATCAGCCCCAGCATTTT.

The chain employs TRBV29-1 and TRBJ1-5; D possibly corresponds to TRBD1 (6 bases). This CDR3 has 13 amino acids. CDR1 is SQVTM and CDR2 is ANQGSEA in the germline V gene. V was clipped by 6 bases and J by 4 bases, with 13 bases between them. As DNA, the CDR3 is TGCAGCGTCGCGACAGGAATGAATCAGCCCCAGCATTTT. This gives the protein CSVATGMNQPQHF.

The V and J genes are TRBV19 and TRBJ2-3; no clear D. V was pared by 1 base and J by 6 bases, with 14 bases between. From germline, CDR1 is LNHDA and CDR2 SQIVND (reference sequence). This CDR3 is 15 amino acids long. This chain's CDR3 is CASSIGALPVDTQYF. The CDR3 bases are TGTGCCAGTAGTATAGGGGCATTACCGGTGGATACGCAGTATTTT.

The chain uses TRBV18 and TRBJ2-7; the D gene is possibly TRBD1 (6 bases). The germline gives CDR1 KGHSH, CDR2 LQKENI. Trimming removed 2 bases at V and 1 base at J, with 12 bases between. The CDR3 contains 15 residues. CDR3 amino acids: CASSPVGAPSYEQYF. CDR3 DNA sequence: TGTGCCAGCTCACCAGTGGGGGCCCCTTCCTACGAGCAGTACTTC.

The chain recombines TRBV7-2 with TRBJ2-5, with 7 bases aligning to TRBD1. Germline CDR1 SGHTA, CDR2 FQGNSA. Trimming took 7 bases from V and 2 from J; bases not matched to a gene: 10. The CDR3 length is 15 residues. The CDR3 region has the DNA TGTGCCAGCAAAAGAGGATCGGGACAGCAAGAGACCCAGTACTTC. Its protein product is CASKRGSGQQETQYF.

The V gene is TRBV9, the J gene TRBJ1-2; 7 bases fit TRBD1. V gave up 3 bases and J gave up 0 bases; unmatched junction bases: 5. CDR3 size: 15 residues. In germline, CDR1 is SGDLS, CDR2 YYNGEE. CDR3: CASSARGTANYGYTF. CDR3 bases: TGTGCCAGCAGCGCCCGTGGGACAGCTAACTATGGCTACACCTTC.

This CDR3 reads CASSEGARGYTF. The CDR3 bases are TGTGCCAGCAGTGAGGGGGCGCGTGGCTACACCTTC. The chain employs TRBV6-1 and TRBJ1-2; tentatively, D is TRBD1 (6 bases). The CDR3 extends over 12 amino acids. Germline values: CDR1 MNHNS, CDR2 SASEGT. The V end lost 3 bases, the J end lost 7 bases, and 9 bases lay between the germline ends.

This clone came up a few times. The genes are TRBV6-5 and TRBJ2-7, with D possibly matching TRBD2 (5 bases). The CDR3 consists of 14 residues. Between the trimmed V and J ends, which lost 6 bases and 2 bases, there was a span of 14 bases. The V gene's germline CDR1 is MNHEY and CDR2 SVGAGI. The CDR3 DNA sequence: TGTGCCAGCAGCGACGTTAGCGTAACCTACGAGCAGTACTTC. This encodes CASSDVSVTYEQYF.